The entry below describes one T cell receptor (beta chain). What it binds is unknown. This specimen comes from a study of blood T cells in healthy people across ages. Whole-study findings and limits: Per-million-T-cell TCR beta diversity fell roughly linearly with age. Naive CD4+ cells and diversity were both higher in long-lived donors than in aged donors.

Per-sample yields of isolated PBMCs were at least 7 million. The CDR3 runs to 14 residues. The trim removed 0 bases at V and 6 bases at J, leaving 1 base unmatched. Germline assignment: CDR1 SGDLS and CDR2 YYNGEE. Together with a sample-barcoded 5' primer, a J-beta primer mix was included in a second PCR lasting roughly 6 to 12 cycles. Each cDNA was tagged by a template-switch adaptor containing 12 random nucleotides. TCRdb used MiXCR to reprocess the 5' RACE reads, holding one entry per CDR3 protein. The table lists about 1 million distinct CDR3 sequences, around 45% of them singletons. The chain uses TRBV9 and TRBJ2-1, with 9 bases fitting TRBD2. The sequencing sample was made of blood. The receptor was derived from a woman aged 55-69 years in good health. The CDR3 region is CASSVASGANEQFF. CDR3 bases: TGTGCCAGCAGCGTAGCTAGCGGGGCCAATGAGCAGTTCTTC.